This is a list of T cell receptor beta chains from one sample in a study of neoadjuvant anti-PD-1 for oral cavity cancer. Sequenced by immunoSEQ multiplex PCR; TCRdb stores in-frame clones only, minus some. The sample consists of about 13,000 clones, about 64% of them appearing once. Here the sequenced sample was PBMCs, taken after nivolumab (anti-PD-1) treatment. These TCRs come from a person between 40 and 85 years old with oral cavity squamous cell carcinoma. The CDR3 runs from the conserved cysteine through the conserved F or W.

CDR3 length,V gene,CDR3 protein
13,TRBV5-1,CASSKVDRWEQYF
15,TRBV5-1,CASSPSGISYNEQFF
15,TRBV6-5,CASSPWLESYNEQFF
14,TRBV11-3,CASSLSGGLNEAFF
15,TRBV11-2,CASSLWDGRNTEAFF
13,TRBV15,CATSRVGVDTQYF
15,TRBV18,CASSPGGQAYYGYTF
15,TRBV6-1,CASSEVSSGIDEQYF
14,TRBV5-1,CASSLGQFGEKLFF
15,TRBV6-5,CASSPGGGTNEKLFF
13,TRBV27,CASSQASGNIQYF
16,TRBV4-1,CASSQDRRGWETEAFF
14,TRBV11-1,CASSRTGNNSPLHF
15,TRBV6-4,CASSDGTGGTDTQYF
14,TRBV2,CASRGAGGAKEQYF
14,TRBV27,CASSITPGLAEQFF
17,TRBV5-1,CASSLVARISGANVLTF
13,TRBV10-1,CASSESGGDTQYF
13,TRBV5-1,CASSFVAGGTQYF
15,TRBV5-1,CASSLAPAGGDTQYF
16,TRBV28,CASTLVGGDSNQPQHF
13,TRBV29-1,CSVSGGGVEKLFF
15,TRBV6-6,CASSQDSKYYNEQFF
14,TRBV19,CASRTTDLNTEAFF
15,TRBV2,CASRERDGLRTEAFF
15,TRBV19,CASKWGGVWNQPQHF
14,TRBV30,CAWSWSGAGTEAFF
14,TRBV2,CASSAEGEGTEAFF
13,TRBV6-5,CASSYARQETQYF
13,TRBV7-7,CASSLMDSTEQFF
14,TRBV13,CASSFGTGGETQYF
14,TRBV30,CAWSGQGLNQPQHF
15,TRBV28,CASTFPGQGAHEQYF
17,TRBV5-5,CASSGRLAGGSLYEQYF
15,TRBV25-1,CASSAGLAGRIEQYF
15,TRBV7-9,CASIEAASGTDTQYF
15,TRBV5-1,CASSLEVSGSGTQYF
15,TRBV19,CASSVGQTNTGELFF
15,TRBV5-1,CASSQLAGGPGEQFF
15,TRBV2,CASLQGLGMNTEAFF
14,TRBV7-6,CASSPGTGLYEQYF
18,TRBV9,CASSVLPEHRTLNYGYTF
16,TRBV5-1,CASSLGPGPRDNEQFF
11,TRBV29-1,CSVAGTIEQYF
16,TRBV5-1,CASRTSGTPSTDTQYF
16,TRBV30,CAWSFRDRGSYNEQFF
14,TRBV6-5,CASTQGLAGDEQFF
15,TRBV27,CASRNSGRAYNEQFF
14,TRBV5-6,CASRLSGMGNEQFF
14,TRBV7-2,CASSIQKPTDTQYF